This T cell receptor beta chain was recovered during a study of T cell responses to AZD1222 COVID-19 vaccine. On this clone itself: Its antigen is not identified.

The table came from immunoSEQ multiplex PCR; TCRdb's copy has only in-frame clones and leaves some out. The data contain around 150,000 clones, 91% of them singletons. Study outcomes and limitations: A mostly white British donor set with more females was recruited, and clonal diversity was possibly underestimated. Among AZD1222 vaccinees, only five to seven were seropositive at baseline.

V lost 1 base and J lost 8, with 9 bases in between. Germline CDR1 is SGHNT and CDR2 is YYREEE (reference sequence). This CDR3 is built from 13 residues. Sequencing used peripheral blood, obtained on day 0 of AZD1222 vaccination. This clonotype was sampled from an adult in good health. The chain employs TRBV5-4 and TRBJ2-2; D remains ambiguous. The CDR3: CASSLPRSGELFF. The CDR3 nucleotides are TGTGCCAGCAGCTTGCCGAGGTCGGGGGAGCTGTTTTTT.